The following is a T cell receptor (beta chain) sequence with its context. The antigen remains undetermined. The data are from a study of OX40 agonist ivuxolimab in advanced cancers. Across the study: Given to patients was ivuxolimab, an agonistic anti-OX40 (CD134) antibody. Of the patients, three showed partial responses, one with hepatocellular carcinoma and two with cutaneous melanoma. Points from the study as a whole: Both CD4+ and CD8+ T cell populations in blood had undergone clonal expansion by week 6 at 0.1 to 3.0 mg/kg.

The data were produced by immunoSEQ multiplex PCR, yet TCRdb's version contains in-frame clones alone and is incomplete. The sample records 52,000 or so clones, 84% being singletons. The CDR3 is 13 residues long. Germline lookup yields CDR1 SGHRS and CDR2 YFSETQ. V was pared by 0 bases and J by 7 bases, with 7 bases between. This clonotype was sampled from an adult with an advanced solid tumor such as melanoma, head and neck, liver or kidney cancer. The sample here was CD4+ or CD8+ T cells sorted from blood, taken in a trial of the OX40 agonist ivuxolimab. The genes are TRBV5-1 and TRBJ1-4; the D is unclear. CDR3 sequence: CASSLGFGEKLFF. CDR3 nucleotide sequence: TGCGCCAGCAGCTTGGGGTTTGGTGAAAAACTGTTTTTT.